The 17 T cell receptor beta chains below were found in one sample sequenced in a study of blood T cell repertoires in COVID-19. Produced via immunoSEQ multiplex PCR; TCRdb's table is partial and in-frame only. The sample has about 250,000 clones; around 88% are singletons. The sample comprised peripheral blood. Source of these receptors: a woman aged 80 or older with COVID-19, enrolled during active disease.

This chain connects TRBV3-1 (or the pseudogene TRBV3-2) to TRBJ2-3; 11 bases map to TRBD2. The CDR3 covers 16 residues. Germline V CDR1 and CDR2: LGHDT, YNNKEL (reference sequence). The trim removed 6 bases at V and 1 base at J, leaving 6 bases unmatched. The chain's CDR3 is CASRESGLAGTDTQYF. The CDR3 DNA follows: TGTGCCAGCAGGGAATCGGGACTAGCGGGCACAGATACGCAGTATTTT.

As to this clone: The same CDR3 can be traced to other DNA sequences in this sample. V gene TRBV7-9 combines with J gene TRBJ1-1; 7 bases align to TRBD1. V trimming: 0 bases; J trimming: 7 bases; junction bases outside the gene matches: 2. The CDR3 runs to 13 residues. Germline CDR1 reads SEHNR; CDR2 reads FQNEAQ (reference sequence). CDR3 amino acids: CASSLARDSEAFF. CDR3 bases: TGTGCCAGCAGCTTAGCCCGGGACAGTGAAGCTTTCTTT.

The genes are TRBV3-1 (or the pseudogene TRBV3-2) and TRBJ2-4; 8 bases align to TRBD1. Germline CDR1 and CDR2: LGHDT and YNNKEL (reference sequence). With 1 base clipped from V and 3 bases from J, the junction kept 8 bases outside the gene matches. The CDR3 is 17 residues long. CDR3 sequence (DNA): TGTGCCAGCAGCCAAGCATTAGACAGGGGAGGCAAAAACATTCAGTACTTC. As protein: CASSQALDRGGKNIQYF.

The gene calls are TRBV6-1 and TRBJ2-7, with TRBD1 matching over 9 bases. The germline gives CDR1 MNHNS, CDR2 SASEGT. The CDR3 has 15 amino acids. Trimming cost V 5 bases and J 4 bases; bases outside gene matches: 9. The CDR3 sequence is CASSQPGQGGYEQYF. Here the CDR3 DNA reads TGTGCCAGCAGTCAACCGGGACAGGGAGGGTACGAGCAGTACTTC.

The V gene is TRBV29-1, the J gene TRBJ1-2, with 8 bases aligning to TRBD1. CDR1 is SQVTM, CDR2 ANQGSEA, per germline. The CDR3 totals 15 residues. V was clipped by 6 bases and J by 4 bases; unmatched bases: 13. The CDR3 loop is CSVVPRTGHSYGYTF. In DNA, the CDR3 is TGCAGCGTCGTACCCCGGACAGGGCATTCCTATGGCTACACCTTC.

This sequence joins TRBV25-1 and TRBJ2-5, with 8 bases that match TRBD1. J gave up 4 bases and V 2 bases, and 3 bases lay outside the gene matches. CDR3 length: 14 amino acids. CDR1 is MGHDK and CDR2 is SYGVNS in the germline V gene. The CDR3 protein is CASSENRGRETQYF. The DNA for the CDR3 is TGTGCCAGCAGTGAAAACAGGGGGAGAGAGACCCAGTACTTC. The whole variable domain, remainder taken from reference TRBV25-1 and TRBJ2-5, is EADIYQTPRYLVIGTGKKITLECSQTMGHDKMYWYQQDPGMELHLIHYSYGVNSTEKGDLSSESTVSRIRTEHFPLTLESARPSHTSQYLCASSENRGRETQYFGPGTRLLVL.

Regarding this clone: The identical CDR3 is also encoded by other nucleotide sequences in the sample. The V and J genes are TRBV11-2 and TRBJ1-1; D unclear. The CDR3 consists of 14 residues. Germline loops: CDR1 SGHAT, CDR2 FQNNGV. Deletions cut 5 bases from V and 4 bases from J, with 14 bases between. CDR3 residues: CASSPREGSTEAFF. DNA of the CDR3: TGTGCCAGCAGCCCTCGGGAAGGGAGCACTGAAGCTTTCTTT.

The CDR3 reads CASSWGASGQETQYF. CDR3 nucleotides: TGCGCCAGCAGCTGGGGGGCTAGCGGCCAAGAGACCCAGTACTTC. The chain joins TRBV5-1 to TRBJ2-5; tentatively, D is TRBD2 (7 bases). This CDR3 is built from 15 residues. With 3 bases removed from V and 1 base from J, the gap between germline ends came to 13 bases. Per germline, CDR1 SGHRS and CDR2 YFSETQ.

V is TRBV19 and J is TRBJ2-2; 8 nucleotides agree with TRBD1. Germline values: CDR1 LNHDA, CDR2 SQIVND (reference sequence). CDR3 length: 16 residues. V shed 6 bases, J shed 1 base, and the junction held 7 bases outside the gene matches. CDR3 sequence reads: CASSSQGVGNTGELFF. The CDR3 coding sequence is TGTGCCAGTAGCTCACAGGGGGTGGGGAACACCGGGGAGCTGTTTTTT.

The J gene is TRBJ2-5, the V gene TRBV2; D not resolved. V dropped 7 bases and J dropped 3 bases, with 12 bases sitting between them. CDR3 length: 13 amino acids. Germline CDR1 reads SNHLY; CDR2 reads FYNNEI. This chain's CDR3 is CASTVALEETQYF. In nucleotides, the CDR3 is TGTGCCAGCACGGTCGCGTTAGAAGAGACCCAGTACTTC. Full variable domain (missing parts from reference TRBV2 and TRBJ2-5): EPEVTQTPSHQVTQMGQEVILRCVPISNHLYFYWYRQILGQKVEFLVSFYNNEISEKSEIFDDQFSVERPDGSNFTLKIRSTKLEDSAMYFCASTVALEETQYFGPGTRLLVL.

The chain joins TRBV28 to TRBJ1-5; D is perhaps TRBD1 (6 bases). Germline V CDR1 and CDR2: MDHEN, SYDVKM. The CDR3 totals 14 residues. V was trimmed by 11 bases and J by 0 bases, leaving 14 bases between them. CDR3 sequence (DNA): TGTGCCGGGGGCAGCGAGTATAGCAATCAGCCCCAGCATTTT. Residues: CAGGSEYSNQPQHF.

V is TRBV6-6 and J is TRBJ1-4, with TRBD1 matching over 10 bases. Germline V lookup: CDR1 MNHNY, CDR2 SVGAGI (reference sequence). The V and J ends lost 6 bases and 2 bases, in that order; junction bases with no gene match: 6. This CDR3 has 16 amino acids. The CDR3 sequence: CASSRQGAGTNEKLFF. CDR3 DNA: TGTGCCAGCAGCCGACAGGGGGCTGGCACTAATGAAAAACTGTTTTTT.

V and J are TRBV7-7 and TRBJ2-3; D is unclear. The CDR3 is 15 amino acids. Germline-derived CDR1 and CDR2 are SSHAT and FNYEAQ (reference sequence). Trimming pared 1 base from V and 0 bases from J, leaving 8 bases between. The CDR3 nucleotides read TGTGCCAGCAGCTTAGGTGTCCAAAGCACAGATACGCAGTATTTT. Protein sequence: CASSLGVQSTDTQYF.

Here the CDR3 DNA reads TGTGCCAGCAGCCCTAGTGGACAGGGGAACACTGAAGCTTTCTTT. Encoded protein: CASSPSGQGNTEAFF. This rearrangement joins TRBV7-6 to TRBJ1-1; TRBD1 matches 8 bases. This CDR3 is built from 15 residues. The germline V gene has CDR1 SGHVS and CDR2 FNYEAQ. V shed 5 bases and J 1 base; nucleotides not matched to a gene: 6.

The chain joins TRBV5-1 to TRBJ1-1, with D uncertain. V was pared by 7 bases and J by 3 bases, with 13 bases between. This CDR3 comprises 13 residues. Germline V gene lookup returns CDR1 SGHRS and CDR2 YFSETQ. The CDR3 region is CASGLGRDTEAFF. The CDR3 coding sequence is TGCGCCAGCGGCCTGGGGAGGGACACTGAAGCTTTCTTT.

The rearrangement joins TRBV25-1 to TRBJ2-1; D may be TRBD2 (7 bases). Germline V gene lookup returns CDR1 MGHDK and CDR2 SYGVNS. Trimming pared 6 bases from V and 10 bases from J, leaving 22 bases between. The CDR3 has 15 residues. The CDR3 DNA sequence: TGTGCCAGCAGAGGGGGGGCAGGGAGGTATGGGGAGCAGTTCTTC. It yields the protein CASRGGAGRYGEQFF. The full variable domain, completed using reference TRBV25-1 and TRBJ2-1, is EADIYQTPRYLVIGTGKKITLECSQTMGHDKMYWYQQDPGMELHLIHYSYGVNSTEKGDLSSESTVSRIRTEHFPLTLESARPSHTSQYLCASRGGAGRYGEQFFGPGTRLTVL.

The J gene is TRBJ1-1, the V gene TRBV9, with D possibly being TRBD1 (5 bases). Between the trimmed V and J ends, which lost 3 bases and 7 bases, there was a span of 10 bases. Per germline, CDR1 SGDLS and CDR2 YYNGEE. This CDR3 has 12 amino acids. CDR3 sequence: CASSAGGIEAFF. The CDR3 DNA reads TGTGCCAGCAGCGCCGGGGGAATTGAAGCTTTCTTT.